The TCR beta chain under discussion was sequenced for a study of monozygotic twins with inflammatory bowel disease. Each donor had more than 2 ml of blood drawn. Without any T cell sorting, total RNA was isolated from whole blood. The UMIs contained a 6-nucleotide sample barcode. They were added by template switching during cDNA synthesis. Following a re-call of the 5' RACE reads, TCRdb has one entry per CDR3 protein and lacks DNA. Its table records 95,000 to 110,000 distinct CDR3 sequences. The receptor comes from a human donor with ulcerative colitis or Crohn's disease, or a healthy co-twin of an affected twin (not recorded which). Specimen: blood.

CDR3 protein: CASSLGQSSGANVLTF. The chain employs TRBV5-4 and TRBJ2-6. The germline gives CDR1 SGHNT, CDR2 YYREEE (reference sequence). The CDR3 is 16 amino acids.